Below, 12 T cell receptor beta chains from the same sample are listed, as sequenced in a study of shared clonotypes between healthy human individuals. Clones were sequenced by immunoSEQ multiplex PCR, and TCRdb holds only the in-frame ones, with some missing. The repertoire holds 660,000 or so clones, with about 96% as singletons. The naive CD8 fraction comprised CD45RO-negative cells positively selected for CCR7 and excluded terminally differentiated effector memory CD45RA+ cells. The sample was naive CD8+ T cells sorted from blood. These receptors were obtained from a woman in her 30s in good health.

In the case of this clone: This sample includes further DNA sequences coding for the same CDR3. CDR3 nucleotides: TGTGCCAGCAGTGAAGGGACTTCGAATGAGCAGTTCTTC. This codes for CASSEGTSNEQFF. The chain couples TRBV2 to TRBJ2-1, with D maybe TRBD2 (5 bases). Trimming took 1 base from V and 7 from J, leaving 8 bases between them. The CDR3 runs 13 residues. The V gene's germline CDR1 is SNHLY and CDR2 FYNNEI.

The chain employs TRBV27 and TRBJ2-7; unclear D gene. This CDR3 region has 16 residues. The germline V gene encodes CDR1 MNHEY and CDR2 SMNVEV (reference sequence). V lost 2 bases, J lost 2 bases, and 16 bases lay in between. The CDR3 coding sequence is TGTGCCAGCAGTTTAACCCTCGTAGACCTTCCCTACGAGCAGTACTTC. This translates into CASSLTLVDLPYEQYF.

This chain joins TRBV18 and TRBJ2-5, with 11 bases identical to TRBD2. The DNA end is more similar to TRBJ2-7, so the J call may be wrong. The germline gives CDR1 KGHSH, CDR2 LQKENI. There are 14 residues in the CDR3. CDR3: CASSTSGSSYEQYF. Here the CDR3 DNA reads TGTGCCAGCTCAACTAGCGGGAGCTCCTACGAGCAGTACTTC.

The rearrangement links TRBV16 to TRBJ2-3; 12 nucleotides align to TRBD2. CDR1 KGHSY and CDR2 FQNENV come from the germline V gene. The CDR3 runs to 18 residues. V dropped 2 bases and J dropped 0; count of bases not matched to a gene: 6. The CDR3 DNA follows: TGTGCCAGCAGCCAACCCGGGACTAGCGGGCAAAGCACAGATACGCAGTATTTT. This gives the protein CASSQPGTSGQSTDTQYF.

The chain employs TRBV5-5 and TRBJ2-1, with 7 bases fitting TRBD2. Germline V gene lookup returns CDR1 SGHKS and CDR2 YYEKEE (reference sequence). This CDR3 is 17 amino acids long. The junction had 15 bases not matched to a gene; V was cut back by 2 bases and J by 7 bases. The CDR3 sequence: CASSFLHFPAGLNEQFF. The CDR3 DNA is TGTGCCAGCAGCTTCTTACATTTTCCAGCGGGATTAAATGAGCAGTTCTTC.

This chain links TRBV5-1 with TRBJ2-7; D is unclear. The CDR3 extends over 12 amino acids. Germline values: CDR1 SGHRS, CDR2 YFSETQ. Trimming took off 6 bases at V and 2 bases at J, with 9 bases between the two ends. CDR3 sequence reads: CASTDGTYEQYF. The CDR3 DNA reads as TGCGCCAGCACGGACGGTACCTACGAGCAGTACTTC.

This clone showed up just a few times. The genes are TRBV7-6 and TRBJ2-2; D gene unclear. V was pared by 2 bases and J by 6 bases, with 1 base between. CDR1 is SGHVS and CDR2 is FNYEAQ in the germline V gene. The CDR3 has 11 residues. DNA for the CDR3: TGTGCCAGCAGCTTACCCGGGGAGCTGTTTTTT. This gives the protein CASSLPGELFF.

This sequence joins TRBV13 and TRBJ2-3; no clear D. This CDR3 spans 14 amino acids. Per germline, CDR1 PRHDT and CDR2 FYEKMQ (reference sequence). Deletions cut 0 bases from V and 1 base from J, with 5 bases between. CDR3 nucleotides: TGTGCCAGCAGCTTAGGGACCCGCACAGATACGCAGTATTTT. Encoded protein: CASSLGTRTDTQYF. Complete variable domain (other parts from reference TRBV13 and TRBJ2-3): AAGVIQSPRHLIKEKRETATLKCYPIPRHDTVYWYQQGPGQDPQFLISFYEKMQSDKGSIPDRFSAQQFSDYHSELNMSSLELGDSALYFCASSLGTRTDTQYFGPGTRLTVL.

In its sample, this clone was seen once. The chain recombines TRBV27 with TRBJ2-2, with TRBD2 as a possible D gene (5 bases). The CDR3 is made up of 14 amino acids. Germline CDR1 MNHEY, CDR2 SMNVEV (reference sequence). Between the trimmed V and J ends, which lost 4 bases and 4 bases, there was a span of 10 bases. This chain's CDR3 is CASSSLALTGELFF. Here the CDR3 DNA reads TGTGCCAGCAGTTCTCTAGCTCTCACCGGGGAGCTGTTTTTT.

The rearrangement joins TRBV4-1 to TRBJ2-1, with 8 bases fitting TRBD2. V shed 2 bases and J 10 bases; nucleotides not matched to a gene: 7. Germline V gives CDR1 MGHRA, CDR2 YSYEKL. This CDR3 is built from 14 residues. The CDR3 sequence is CASSQRVAGYEQFF. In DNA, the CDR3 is TGCGCCAGCAGCCAAAGGGTAGCGGGATACGAGCAGTTCTTC.

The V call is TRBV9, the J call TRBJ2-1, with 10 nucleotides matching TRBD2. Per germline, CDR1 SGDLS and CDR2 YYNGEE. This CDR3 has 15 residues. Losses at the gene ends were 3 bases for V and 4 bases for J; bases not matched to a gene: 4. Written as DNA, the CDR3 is TGTGCCAGCAGCGGCGGGACTAGCGATTACAATGAGCAGTTCTTC. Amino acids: CASSGGTSDYNEQFF.

The CDR3 region has the DNA TGTGCCAGCAGCTTCAGCCAGGGAAATCAGCCCCAGCATTTT. Its protein is CASSFSQGNQPQHF. The V and J genes are TRBV7-9 and TRBJ1-5; TRBD1 might be the D (5 bases). The CDR3 loop spans 14 amino acids. Germline V CDR1 and CDR2: SEHNR, FQNEAQ (reference sequence). The ends were cut back, 3 bases at V and 4 bases at J, with 10 bases in the middle. Together with reference TRBV7-9 and TRBJ1-5, the CDR3 gives the full variable domain: DTGVSQNPRHKITKRGQNVTFRCDPISEHNRLYWYRQTLGQGPEFLTYFQNEAQLEKSRLLSDRFSAERPKGSFSTLEIQRTEQGDSAMYLCASSFSQGNQPQHFGDGTRLSIL.